This TCR beta chain derives from a study of CD4 T cells in relation to SARS-CoV-2 and coronaviruses. The wider study: After approximately 10 days of antigen culture, PBMC TCR beta CDR3s were sequenced. No peptide or an HIV-1 Nef peptide pool served as negative control.

General study findings and limits: Crossreactivity was assessed only for spike protein, not other viral proteins.

Before the COVID-19 pandemic, during about 2011-2018, CD4+ T cells were taken from unexposed donors. CD4+ T cells were isolated from the cells after around eleven days of culture. Testing used SARS-CoV-2 S/N and four cold-coronavirus spikes on unexposed-donor CD4+ T cells, cells permitting. About this clone itself: The target antigen is unknown.

The CDR3 covers 14 residues. Germline CDR1 is SGHTA and CDR2 is FQGTGA. Trimming left V 5 bases short and J 4 bases short, with 12 bases between. Measured with immunoSEQ multiplex PCR; TCRdb has only the in-frame clones, and not every one. Of around 15,000 clones listed, over 80% were seen once; the top ten hold under 35%. The origin of this receptor is a human donor in good health. This chain links TRBV7-3 with TRBJ2-1; possible D gene TRBD1, 6 bases. The material sequenced was CD4+ T cells from PBMCs, cultured in vitro. CDR3: CASSTPDRYNEQFF. Written as DNA, the CDR3 is TGTGCCAGCAGCACTCCGGACAGATACAATGAGCAGTTCTTC.